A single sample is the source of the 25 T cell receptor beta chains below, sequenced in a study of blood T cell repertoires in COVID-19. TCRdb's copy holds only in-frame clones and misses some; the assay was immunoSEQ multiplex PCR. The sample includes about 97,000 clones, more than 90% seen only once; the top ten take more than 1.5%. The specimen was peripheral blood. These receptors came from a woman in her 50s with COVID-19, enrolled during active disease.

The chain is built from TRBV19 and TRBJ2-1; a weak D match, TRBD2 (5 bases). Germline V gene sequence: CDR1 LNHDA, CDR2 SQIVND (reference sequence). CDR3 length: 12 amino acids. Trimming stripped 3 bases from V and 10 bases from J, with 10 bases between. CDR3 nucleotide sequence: TGTGCCAGTAGTATTCGGAGGCAGGAGCAGTTCTTC. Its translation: CASSIRRQEQFF.

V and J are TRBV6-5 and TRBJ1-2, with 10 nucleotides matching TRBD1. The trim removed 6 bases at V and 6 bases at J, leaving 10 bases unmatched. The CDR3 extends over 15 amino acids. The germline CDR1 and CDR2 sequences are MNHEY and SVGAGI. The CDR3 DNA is TGTGCCAGCAGAACTTCCGGGACAGGGGTTGATGGCTACACCTTC. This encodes CASRTSGTGVDGYTF.

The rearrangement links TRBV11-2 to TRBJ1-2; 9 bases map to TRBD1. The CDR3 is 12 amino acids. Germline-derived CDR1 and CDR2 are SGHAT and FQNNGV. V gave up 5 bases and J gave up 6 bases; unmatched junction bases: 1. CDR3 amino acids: CASSRQGDGYTF. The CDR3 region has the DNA TGTGCCAGCAGCCGACAGGGGGATGGCTACACCTTC.

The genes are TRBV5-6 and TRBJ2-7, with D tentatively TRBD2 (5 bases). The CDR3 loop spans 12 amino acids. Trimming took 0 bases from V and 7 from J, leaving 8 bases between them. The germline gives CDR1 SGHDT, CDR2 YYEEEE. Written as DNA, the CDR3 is TGTGCCAGCAGCTTGGGGCAGCGGGAGCAGTACTTC. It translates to CASSLGQREQYF.

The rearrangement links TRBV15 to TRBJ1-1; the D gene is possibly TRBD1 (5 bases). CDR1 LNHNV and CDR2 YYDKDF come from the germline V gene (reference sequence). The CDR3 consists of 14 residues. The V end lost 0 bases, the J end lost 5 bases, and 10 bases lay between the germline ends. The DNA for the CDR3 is TGTGCCACCAGCAGAGATAAGGGGTGGACTGAAGCTTTCTTT. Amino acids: CATSRDKGWTEAFF.

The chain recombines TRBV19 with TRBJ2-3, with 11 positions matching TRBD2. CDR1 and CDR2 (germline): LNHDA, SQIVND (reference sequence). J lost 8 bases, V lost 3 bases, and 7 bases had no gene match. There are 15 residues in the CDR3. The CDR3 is CASSMLAGGIGTQYF. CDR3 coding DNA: TGTGCCAGTAGTATGCTAGCGGGGGGTATAGGTACGCAGTATTTT.

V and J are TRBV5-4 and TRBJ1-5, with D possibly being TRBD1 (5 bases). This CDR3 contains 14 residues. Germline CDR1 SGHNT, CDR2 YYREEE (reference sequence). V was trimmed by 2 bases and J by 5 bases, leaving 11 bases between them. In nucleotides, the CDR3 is TGTGCCAGCAGCTTTGGGGCAGGAGATCAGCCCCAGCATTTT. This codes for CASSFGAGDQPQHF.

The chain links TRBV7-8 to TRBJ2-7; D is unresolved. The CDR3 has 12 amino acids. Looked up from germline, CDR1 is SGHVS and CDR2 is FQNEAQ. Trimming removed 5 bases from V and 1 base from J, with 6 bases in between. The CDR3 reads CASSIGSYEQYV. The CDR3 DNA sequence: TGTGCCAGCAGCATCGGGTCCTACGAGCAGTACGTC.

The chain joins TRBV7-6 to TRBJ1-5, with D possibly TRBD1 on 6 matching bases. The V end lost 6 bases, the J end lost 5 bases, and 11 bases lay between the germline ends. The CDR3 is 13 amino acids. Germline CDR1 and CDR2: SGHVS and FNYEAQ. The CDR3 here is CASSTGKDQPQHF. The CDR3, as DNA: TGTGCCAGCAGTACAGGGAAAGATCAGCCCCAGCATTTT.

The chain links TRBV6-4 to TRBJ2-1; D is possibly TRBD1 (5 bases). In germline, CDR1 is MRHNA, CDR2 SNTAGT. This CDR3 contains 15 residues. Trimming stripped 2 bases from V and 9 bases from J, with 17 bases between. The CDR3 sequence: CASSDEVGQYREQFF. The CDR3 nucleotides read TGTGCCAGCAGTGACGAGGTGGGGCAGTATCGTGAGCAGTTCTTC.

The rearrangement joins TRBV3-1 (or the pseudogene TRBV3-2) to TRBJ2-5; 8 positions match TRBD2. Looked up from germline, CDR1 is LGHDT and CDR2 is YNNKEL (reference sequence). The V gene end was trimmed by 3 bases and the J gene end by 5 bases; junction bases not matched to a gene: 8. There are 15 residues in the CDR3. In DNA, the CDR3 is TGTGCCAGCAGCCACGGGACTAGGGGTGGCGAGACCCAGTACTTC. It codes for CASSHGTRGGETQYF.

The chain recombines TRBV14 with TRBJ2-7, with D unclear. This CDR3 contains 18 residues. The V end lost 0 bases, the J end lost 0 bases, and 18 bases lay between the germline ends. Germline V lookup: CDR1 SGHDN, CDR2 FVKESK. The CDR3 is CASSQDRVGTLLSYEQYF. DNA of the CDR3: TGTGCCAGCAGCCAAGATCGGGTCGGAACCCTCCTCTCCTACGAGCAGTACTTC.

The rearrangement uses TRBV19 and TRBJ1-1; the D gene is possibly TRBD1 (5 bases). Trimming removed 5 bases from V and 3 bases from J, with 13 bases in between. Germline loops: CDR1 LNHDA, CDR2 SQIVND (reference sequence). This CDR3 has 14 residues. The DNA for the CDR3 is TGTGCCAGTAGTCCGACAGCGACCGACACTGAAGCTTTCTTT. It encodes CASSPTATDTEAFF.

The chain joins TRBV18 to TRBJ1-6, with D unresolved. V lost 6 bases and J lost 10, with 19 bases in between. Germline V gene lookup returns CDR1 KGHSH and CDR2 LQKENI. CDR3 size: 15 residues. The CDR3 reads CASSPREASGSPLHF. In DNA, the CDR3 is TGTGCCAGCTCTCCTAGGGAGGCGAGCGGGTCACCCCTCCACTTT.

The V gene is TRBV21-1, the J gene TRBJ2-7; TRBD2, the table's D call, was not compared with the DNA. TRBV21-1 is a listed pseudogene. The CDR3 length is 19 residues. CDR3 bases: TGTGCCAGCAGCAAACCTATAGCGGGGGGTTCCCTCCAAAGTGGCGAGCAGTACTTC. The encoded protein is CASSKPIAGGSLQSGEQYF.

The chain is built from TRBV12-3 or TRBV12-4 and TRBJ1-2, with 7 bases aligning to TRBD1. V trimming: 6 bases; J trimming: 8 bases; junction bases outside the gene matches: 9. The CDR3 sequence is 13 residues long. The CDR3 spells CASRVYRGGGYTF. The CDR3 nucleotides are TGTGCCAGCAGGGTATACAGGGGAGGCGGCTACACCTTC.

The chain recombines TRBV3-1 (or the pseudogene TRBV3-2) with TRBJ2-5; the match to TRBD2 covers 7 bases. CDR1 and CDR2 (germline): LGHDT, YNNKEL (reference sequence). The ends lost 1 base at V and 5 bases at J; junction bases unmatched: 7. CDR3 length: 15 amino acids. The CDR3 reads CASSQVGGRPETQYF. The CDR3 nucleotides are TGTGCCAGCAGCCAAGTAGGCGGGAGACCGGAGACCCAGTACTTC.

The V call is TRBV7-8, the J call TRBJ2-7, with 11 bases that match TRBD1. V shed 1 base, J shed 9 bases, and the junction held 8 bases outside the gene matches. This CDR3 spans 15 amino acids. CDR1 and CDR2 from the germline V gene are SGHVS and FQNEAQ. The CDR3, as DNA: TGTGCCAGCAGCTTAGGGACAGGGGGCGTTTTGGGGCAGTACGTC. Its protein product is CASSLGTGGVLGQYV.

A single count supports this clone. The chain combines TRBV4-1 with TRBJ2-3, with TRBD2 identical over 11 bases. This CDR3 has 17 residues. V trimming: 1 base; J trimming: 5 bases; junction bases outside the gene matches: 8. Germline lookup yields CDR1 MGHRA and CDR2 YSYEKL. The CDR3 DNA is TGCGCCAGCAGCCAAGTTATAGCGGGGGGGCCCGGAGATACGCAGTATTTT. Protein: CASSQVIAGGPGDTQYF.

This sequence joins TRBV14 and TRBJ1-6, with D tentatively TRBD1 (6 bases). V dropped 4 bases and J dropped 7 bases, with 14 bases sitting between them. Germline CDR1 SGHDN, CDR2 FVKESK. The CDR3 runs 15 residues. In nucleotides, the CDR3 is TGTGCCAGCAGCCTCTTGACAGGTGAAAATTCACCCCTCCACTTT. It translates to CASSLLTGENSPLHF.

The CDR3 sequence is CASSYFPTSGGPLSTDTQYF. In DNA, the CDR3 is TGCGCCAGCAGCTATTTCCCGACTAGCGGGGGGCCACTCTCCACAGATACGCAGTATTTT. V and J are TRBV4-1 and TRBJ2-3, with 13 bases aligning to TRBD2. V gave up 5 bases and J gave up 2 bases; unmatched junction bases: 16. The germline V gene encodes CDR1 MGHRA and CDR2 YSYEKL. The CDR3 is 20 amino acids.

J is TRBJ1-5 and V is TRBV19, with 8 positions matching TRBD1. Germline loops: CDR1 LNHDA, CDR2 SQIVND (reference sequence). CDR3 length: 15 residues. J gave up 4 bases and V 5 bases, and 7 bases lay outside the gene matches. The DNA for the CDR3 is TGTGCCAGTAGTTCCCTGGGACAGGATAATCAGCCCCAGCATTTT. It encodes CASSSLGQDNQPQHF.

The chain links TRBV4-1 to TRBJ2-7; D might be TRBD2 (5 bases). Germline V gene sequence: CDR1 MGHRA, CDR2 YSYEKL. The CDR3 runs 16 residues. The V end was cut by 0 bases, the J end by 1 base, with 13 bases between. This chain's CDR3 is CASSQDVRERSYEQYV. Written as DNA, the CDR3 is TGCGCCAGCAGCCAAGATGTAAGGGAGAGATCCTACGAGCAGTACGTC.

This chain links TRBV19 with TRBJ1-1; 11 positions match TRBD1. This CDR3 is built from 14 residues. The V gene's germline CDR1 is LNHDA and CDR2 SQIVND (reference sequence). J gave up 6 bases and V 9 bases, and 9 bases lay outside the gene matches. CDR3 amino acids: CASQKDRGLPEAFF. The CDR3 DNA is TGTGCCAGCCAAAAGGACAGGGGGCTACCTGAAGCTTTCTTT.

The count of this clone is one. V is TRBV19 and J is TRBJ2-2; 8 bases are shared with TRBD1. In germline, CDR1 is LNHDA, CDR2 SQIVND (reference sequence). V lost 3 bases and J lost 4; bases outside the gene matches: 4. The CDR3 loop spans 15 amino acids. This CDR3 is CASSMVGQATGELFF. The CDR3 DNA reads TGTGCCAGTAGTATGGTGGGACAGGCCACCGGGGAGCTGTTTTTT.